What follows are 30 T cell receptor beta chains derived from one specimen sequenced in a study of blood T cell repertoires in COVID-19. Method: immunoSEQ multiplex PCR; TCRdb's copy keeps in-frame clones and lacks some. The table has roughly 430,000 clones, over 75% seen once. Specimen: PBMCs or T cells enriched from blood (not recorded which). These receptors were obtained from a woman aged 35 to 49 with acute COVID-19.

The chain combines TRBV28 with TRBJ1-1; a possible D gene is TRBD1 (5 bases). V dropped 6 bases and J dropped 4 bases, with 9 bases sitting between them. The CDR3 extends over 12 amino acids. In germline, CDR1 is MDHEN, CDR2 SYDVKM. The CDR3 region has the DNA TGTGCCAGCAGAGGGGCGCGCACTGAAGCTTTCTTT. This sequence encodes CASRGARTEAFF.

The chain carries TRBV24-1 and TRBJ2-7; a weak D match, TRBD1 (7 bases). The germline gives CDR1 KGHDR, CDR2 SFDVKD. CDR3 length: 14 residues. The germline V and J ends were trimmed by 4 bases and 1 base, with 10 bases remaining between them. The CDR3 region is CATSEAGQSYEQYF. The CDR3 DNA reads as TGTGCCACCAGTGAGGCGGGACAGTCCTACGAGCAGTACTTC.

The CDR3 sequence: CASSEAGTSGGAYEQYF. CDR3 coding DNA: TGTGCCAGCAGTGAAGCGGGGACTAGCGGGGGGGCTTACGAGCAGTACTTC. The chain links TRBV6-1 to TRBJ2-7; 16 bases line up with TRBD2. The ends lost 0 bases at V and 4 bases at J; junction bases unmatched: 3. Germline CDR1 and CDR2: MNHNS and SASEGT. The CDR3 spans 17 residues.

The CDR3 bases are TGTGCCAGCAGCAGATCGCCGAACACTGAAGCTTTCTTT. Translated, it gives CASSRSPNTEAFF. This chain connects TRBV6-5 to TRBJ1-1; D gene unclear. The germline V gene has CDR1 MNHEY and CDR2 SVGAGI. Trimming cost V 6 bases and J 1 base, with 9 bases left between them. This CDR3 spans 13 amino acids.

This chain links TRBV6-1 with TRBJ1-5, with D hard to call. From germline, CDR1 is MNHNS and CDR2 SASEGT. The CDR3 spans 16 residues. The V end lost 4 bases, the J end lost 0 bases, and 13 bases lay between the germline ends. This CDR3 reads CASSVNVQISNQPQHF. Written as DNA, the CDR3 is TGTGCCAGCAGTGTCAATGTACAGATTAGCAATCAGCCCCAGCATTTT.

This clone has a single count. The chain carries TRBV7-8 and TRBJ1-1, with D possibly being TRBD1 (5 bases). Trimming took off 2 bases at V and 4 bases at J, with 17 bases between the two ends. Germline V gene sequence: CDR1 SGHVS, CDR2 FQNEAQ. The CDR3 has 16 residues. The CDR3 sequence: CASSLFSRGGATEAFF. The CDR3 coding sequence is TGTGCCAGCAGCTTATTCTCGCGTGGCGGGGCCACTGAAGCTTTCTTT.

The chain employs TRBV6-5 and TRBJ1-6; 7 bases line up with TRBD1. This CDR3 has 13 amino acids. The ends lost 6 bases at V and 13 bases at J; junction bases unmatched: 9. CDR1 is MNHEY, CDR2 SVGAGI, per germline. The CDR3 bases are TGTGCCAGCAGACCGACAGGGAATCCCCCCCTCCACTTT. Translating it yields CASRPTGNPPLHF.

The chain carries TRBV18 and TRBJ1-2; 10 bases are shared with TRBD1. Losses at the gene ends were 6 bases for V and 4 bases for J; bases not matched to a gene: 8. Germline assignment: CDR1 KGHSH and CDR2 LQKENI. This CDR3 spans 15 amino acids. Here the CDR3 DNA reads TGTGCCAGCTCCCCAGGACAGGGGGTAAGCTATGGCTACACCTTC. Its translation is CASSPGQGVSYGYTF.

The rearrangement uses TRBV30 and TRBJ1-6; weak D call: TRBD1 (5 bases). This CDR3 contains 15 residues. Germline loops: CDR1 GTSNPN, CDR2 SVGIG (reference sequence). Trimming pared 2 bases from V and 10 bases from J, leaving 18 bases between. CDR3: CAWSSTAGRGSPLHF. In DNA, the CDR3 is TGTGCCTGGAGTTCCACGGCAGGGCGGGGGTCACCCCTCCACTTT.

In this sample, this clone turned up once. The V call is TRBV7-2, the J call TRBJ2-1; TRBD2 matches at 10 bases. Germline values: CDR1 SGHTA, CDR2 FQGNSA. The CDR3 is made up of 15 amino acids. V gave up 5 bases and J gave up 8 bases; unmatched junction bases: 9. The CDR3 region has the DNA TGTGCCAGCAGCAAGCCTAGCGGGGGTGTAGATGAGCAGTTCTTC. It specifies CASSKPSGGVDEQFF.

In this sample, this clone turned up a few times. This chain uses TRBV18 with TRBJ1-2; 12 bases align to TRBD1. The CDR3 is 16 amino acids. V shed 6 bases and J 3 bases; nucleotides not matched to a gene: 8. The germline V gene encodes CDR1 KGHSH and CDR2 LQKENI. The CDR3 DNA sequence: TGTGCCAGCTCTCCCCGGGACAGGGGGCTTGACTATGGCTACACCTTC. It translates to CASSPRDRGLDYGYTF.

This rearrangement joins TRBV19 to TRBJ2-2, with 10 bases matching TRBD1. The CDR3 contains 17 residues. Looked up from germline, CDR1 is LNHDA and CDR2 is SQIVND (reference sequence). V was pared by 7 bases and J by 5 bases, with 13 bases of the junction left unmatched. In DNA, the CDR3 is TGTGCCAGTAATGCAGCCAGGGACAGGGGTTTGACCGGGGAGCTGTTTTTT. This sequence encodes CASNAARDRGLTGELFF.

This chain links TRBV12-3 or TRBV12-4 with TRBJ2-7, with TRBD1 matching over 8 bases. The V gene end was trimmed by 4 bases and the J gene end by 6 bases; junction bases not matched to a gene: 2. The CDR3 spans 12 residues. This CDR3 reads CASSWDRREQYF. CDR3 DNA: TGTGCCAGCAGTTGGGACAGGCGCGAGCAGTACTTC.

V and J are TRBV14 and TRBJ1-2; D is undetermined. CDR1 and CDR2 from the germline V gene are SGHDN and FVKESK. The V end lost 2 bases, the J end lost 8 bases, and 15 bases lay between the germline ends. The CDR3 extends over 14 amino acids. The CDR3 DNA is TGTGCCAGCAGCCAAAACCAAAGGGAGTACGGCTACACCTTC. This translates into CASSQNQREYGYTF.

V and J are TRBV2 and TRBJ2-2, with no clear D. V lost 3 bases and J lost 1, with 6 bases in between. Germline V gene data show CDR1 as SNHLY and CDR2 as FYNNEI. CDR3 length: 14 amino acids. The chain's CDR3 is CASSEQVNTGELFF. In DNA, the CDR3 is TGTGCCAGCAGTGAGCAGGTGAACACCGGGGAGCTGTTTTTT. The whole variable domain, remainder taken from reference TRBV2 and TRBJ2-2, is EPEVTQTPSHQVTQMGQEVILRCVPISNHLYFYWYRQILGQKVEFLVSFYNNEISEKSEIFDDQFSVERPDGSNFTLKIRSTKLEDSAMYFCASSEQVNTGELFFGEGSRLTVL.

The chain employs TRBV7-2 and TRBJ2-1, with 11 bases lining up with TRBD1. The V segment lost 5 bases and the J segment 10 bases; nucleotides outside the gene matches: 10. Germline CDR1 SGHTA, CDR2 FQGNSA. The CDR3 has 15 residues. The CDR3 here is CASSGRDRGTGEQFF. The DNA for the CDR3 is TGTGCCAGCAGCGGCAGGGACAGGGGGACGGGCGAGCAGTTCTTC.

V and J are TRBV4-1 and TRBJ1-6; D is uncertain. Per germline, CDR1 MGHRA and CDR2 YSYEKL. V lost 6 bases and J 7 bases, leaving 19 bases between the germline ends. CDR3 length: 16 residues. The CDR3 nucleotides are TGCGCCAGCAGTGCTGCTCAATGGAGGGAAAATTCACCCCTCCACTTT. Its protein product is CASSAAQWRENSPLHF.

CDR3 nucleotides: TGTGCCAGCAGTCATCCACTAGCCTCCGGCGCTTTTACGTCGGGGAATGAGCAGTTCTTC. This encodes CASSHPLASGAFTSGNEQFF. The chain employs TRBV9 and TRBJ2-1; tentative D call: TRBD2 (6 bases). In germline, CDR1 is SGDLS, CDR2 YYNGEE. This CDR3 contains 20 residues. V lost 5 bases to trimming and J lost 7 bases, with 34 bases between them.

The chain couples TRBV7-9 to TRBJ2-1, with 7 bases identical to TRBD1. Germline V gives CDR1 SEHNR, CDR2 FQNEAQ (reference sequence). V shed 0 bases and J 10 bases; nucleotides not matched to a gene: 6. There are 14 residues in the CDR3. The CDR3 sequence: CASSLARQGNEQFF. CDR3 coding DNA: TGTGCCAGCAGCTTAGCGAGACAGGGCAACGAGCAGTTCTTC.

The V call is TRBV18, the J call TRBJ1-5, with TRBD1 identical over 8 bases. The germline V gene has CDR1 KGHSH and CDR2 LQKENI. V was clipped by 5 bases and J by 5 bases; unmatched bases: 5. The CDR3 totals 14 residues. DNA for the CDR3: TGTGCCAGCTCATCTCAGGGGGCAGATCAGCCCCAGCATTTT. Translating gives CASSSQGADQPQHF.

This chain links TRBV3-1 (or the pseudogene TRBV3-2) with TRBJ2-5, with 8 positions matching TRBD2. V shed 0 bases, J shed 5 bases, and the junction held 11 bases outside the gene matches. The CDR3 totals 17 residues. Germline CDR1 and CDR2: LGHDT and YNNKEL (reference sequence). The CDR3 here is CASSQDIRGGRRETQYF. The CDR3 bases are TGTGCCAGCAGCCAAGATATACGGGGGGGCCGAAGGGAGACCCAGTACTTC.

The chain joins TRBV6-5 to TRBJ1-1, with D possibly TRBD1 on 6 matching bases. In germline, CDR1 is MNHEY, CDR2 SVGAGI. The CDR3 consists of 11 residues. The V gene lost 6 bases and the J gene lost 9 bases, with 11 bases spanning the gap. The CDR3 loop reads CASRTGLQAFF. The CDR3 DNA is TGTGCCAGCAGGACAGGTCTTCAAGCTTTCTTT.

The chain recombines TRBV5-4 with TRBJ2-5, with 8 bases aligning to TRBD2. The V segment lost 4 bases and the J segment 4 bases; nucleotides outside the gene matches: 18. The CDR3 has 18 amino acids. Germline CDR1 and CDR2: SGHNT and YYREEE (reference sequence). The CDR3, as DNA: TGTGCCAGCAGCCCTACTGGGCGATCGGGGGGGGCCGGAGAGACCCAGTACTTC. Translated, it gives CASSPTGRSGGAGETQYF.

The CDR3 sequence is CATSRDLGQSPDTQYF. The CDR3 DNA reads TGTGCCACCAGCAGGGACCTAGGACAGTCACCAGATACGCAGTATTTT. V is TRBV15 and J is TRBJ2-3; a weak D match, TRBD1 (6 bases). Germline-derived CDR1 and CDR2 are LNHNV and YYDKDF (reference sequence). Trimming left V 3 bases short and J 4 bases short, with 17 bases between. The CDR3 runs to 16 residues.

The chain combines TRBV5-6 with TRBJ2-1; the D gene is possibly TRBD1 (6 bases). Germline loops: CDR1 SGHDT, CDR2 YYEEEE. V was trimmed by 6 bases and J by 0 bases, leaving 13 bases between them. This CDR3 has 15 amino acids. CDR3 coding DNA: TGTGCCAGCATCAGGGGAATGAGCTCCTACAATGAGCAGTTCTTC. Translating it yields CASIRGMSSYNEQFF.

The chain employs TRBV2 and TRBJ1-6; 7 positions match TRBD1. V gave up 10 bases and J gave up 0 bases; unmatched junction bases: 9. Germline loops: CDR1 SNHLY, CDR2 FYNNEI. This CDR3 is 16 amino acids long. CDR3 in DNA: TGTGCCACTCGGATACAGGGGAGCTCCTATAATTCACCCCTCCACTTT. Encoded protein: CATRIQGSSYNSPLHF.

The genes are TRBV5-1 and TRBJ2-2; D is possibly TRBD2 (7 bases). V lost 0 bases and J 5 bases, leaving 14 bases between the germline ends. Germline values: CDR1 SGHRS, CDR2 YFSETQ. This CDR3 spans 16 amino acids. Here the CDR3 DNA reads TGCGCCAGCAGCTTGGATCGGGGGGCTAGGACCGGGGAGCTGTTTTTT. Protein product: CASSLDRGARTGELFF. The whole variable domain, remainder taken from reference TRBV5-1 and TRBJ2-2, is KAGVTQTPRYLIKTRGQQVTLSCSPISGHRSVSWYQQTPGQGLQFLFEYFSETQRNKGNFPGRFSGRQFSNSRSEMNVSTLELGDSALYLCASSLDRGARTGELFFGEGSRLTVL.

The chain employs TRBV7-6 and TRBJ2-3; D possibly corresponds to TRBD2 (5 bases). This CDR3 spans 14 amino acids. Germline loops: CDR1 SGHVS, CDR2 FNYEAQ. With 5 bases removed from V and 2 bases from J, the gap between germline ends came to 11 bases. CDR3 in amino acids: CASSIRGYTDTQYF. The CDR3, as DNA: TGTGCCAGCAGCATAAGAGGGTACACAGATACGCAGTATTTT.

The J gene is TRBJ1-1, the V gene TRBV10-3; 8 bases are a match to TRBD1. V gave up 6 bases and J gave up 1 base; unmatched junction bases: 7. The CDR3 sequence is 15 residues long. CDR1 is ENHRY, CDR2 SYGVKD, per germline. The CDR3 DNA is TGTGCCATCAGCGGGGGGACAGGCCCGAACACTGAAGCTTTCTTT. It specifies CAISGGTGPNTEAFF.

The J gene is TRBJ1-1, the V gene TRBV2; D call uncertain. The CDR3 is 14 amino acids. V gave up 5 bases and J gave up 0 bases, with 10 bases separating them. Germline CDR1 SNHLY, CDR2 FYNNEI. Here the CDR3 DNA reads TGTGCCAGCAGTAGAGGCCAGCTGAACACTGAAGCTTTCTTT. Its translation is CASSRGQLNTEAFF.